This T cell receptor (beta chain) derives from a study of cytotoxic CD8 clonotypes in ibrutinib-treated CLL. Turning to this clone: The antigen is undetermined.

Profiling relied on immunoSEQ multiplex PCR, and the TCRdb table lists in-frame clones only, not all of them. Among about 180,000 clones listed, 84% were seen once. Whole-study findings and limits: Before falling back toward baseline at progression, clonality had risen at the time of ibrutinib response.

The CDR3 runs to 17 residues. CDR1 and CDR2 (germline): SGHDT, YYEEEE. Losses at the gene ends were 1 base for V and 0 bases for J; bases not matched to a gene: 7. V gene TRBV5-6 combines with J gene TRBJ2-7, with TRBD2 matching over 10 bases. Material: PBMCs, obtained after 24 months of ibrutinib treatment. The TCR comes from a human donor with chronic lymphocytic leukemia. The CDR3 region has the DNA TGTGCCAGCAGCTTGCTGACTAGCGGGCTAAGCTCCTACGAGCAGTACTTC. Protein: CASSLLTSGLSSYEQYF.